These T cell receptor beta chains were read from a single sample in a study of blood T cells in healthy people across ages. Using its own MiXCR run on the 5' RACE reads, TCRdb lists one record per CDR3 protein. Of roughly 1.9 million distinct CDR3 sequences in the sample, about two fifths were seen once. Sample: blood. The receptors stem from a human donor in good health. Both conserved end residues are part of each CDR3. The D gene is left open where the match is weak. A clone size is listed for some rows: how often the clone was seen (once, few, many), or a class if it is expanded.

D gene: .; J gene: TRBJ2-3; V gene: TRBV4-3; clone size: few; CDR3 protein: CASSPLQGIRTDTQYF; CDR3 DNA: TGCGCCAGCAGCCCCCTTCAGGGGATTAGAACAGATACGCAGTATTTT
D gene: TRBD2; J gene: TRBJ2-5; V gene: TRBV29-1; clone size: few; CDR3 protein: CSVAVGGTQETQYF; CDR3 DNA: TGCAGCGTTGCAGTCGGGGGGACTCAAGAGACCCAGTACTTC
D gene: TRBD1; J gene: TRBJ2-7; V gene: TRBV11-2; clone size: .; CDR3 protein: CASSLQAGTGFDEQYF; CDR3 DNA: TGTGCCAGCAGCTTGCAAGCCGGGACAGGATTTGACGAGCAGTACTTC
D gene: .; J gene: TRBJ1-2; V gene: TRBV3-1; clone size: .; CDR3 protein: CASSQDFRGLSNGYTF; CDR3 DNA: TGTGCCAGCAGCCAAGATTTCCGGGGGCTGAGCAATGGCTACACCTTC
D gene: TRBD1; J gene: TRBJ1-4; V gene: TRBV15; clone size: few; CDR3 protein: CATSRDKGASEKLFF; CDR3 DNA: TGTGCCACCAGCAGAGATAAGGGGGCGAGTGAAAAACTGTTTTTT
D gene: .; J gene: TRBJ1-5; V gene: TRBV6-6; clone size: few; CDR3 protein: CASSLYYQPQHF; CDR3 DNA: TGTGCCAGCAGTCTCTATTATCAGCCCCAGCATTTT
D gene: .; J gene: TRBJ2-3; V gene: TRBV7-9; clone size: .; CDR3 protein: CASSFTQGESPDTQYF; CDR3 DNA: TGTGCCAGCAGCTTTACACAAGGAGAATCTCCAGATACGCAGTATTTT
D gene: .; J gene: TRBJ2-5; V gene: TRBV11-2; clone size: .; CDR3 protein: CASSLSGRSWEQYF; CDR3 DNA: TGTGCCAGCAGCTTATCGGGCAGGTCCTGGGAGCAGTACTTC
D gene: TRBD1; J gene: TRBJ1-6; V gene: TRBV7-6; clone size: .; CDR3 protein: CASRMLPGQGNSPLHF; CDR3 DNA: TGTGCCAGCAGAATGCTGCCGGGACAGGGAAATTCACCCCTCCACTTT
D gene: TRBD1; J gene: TRBJ2-7; V gene: TRBV7-3; clone size: few; CDR3 protein: CASSAGTGGIFEQYF; CDR3 DNA: TGTGCCAGCAGCGCCGGGACAGGGGGTATCTTCGAGCAGTACTTC
D gene: TRBD1; J gene: TRBJ2-7; V gene: TRBV29-1; clone size: .; CDR3 protein: CSVQGTGRGGEQYF; CDR3 DNA: TGCAGCGTTCAAGGGACAGGTCGAGGCGGGGAGCAGTACTTC
D gene: .; J gene: TRBJ1-6; V gene: TRBV7-9; clone size: .; CDR3 protein: CASSLASLRVGPNGSPLHF; CDR3 DNA: TGTGCCAGCAGCTTAGCATCTCTGAGGGTCGGCCCCAACGGTTCACCCCTCCACTTT
D gene: .; J gene: TRBJ1-5; V gene: TRBV7-9; clone size: .; CDR3 protein: CASSLGWGDLPQHF; CDR3 DNA: TGTGCCAGCAGCTTAGGGTGGGGAGATTTGCCCCAGCATTTT
D gene: .; J gene: TRBJ2-3; V gene: TRBV7-2; clone size: few; CDR3 protein: CASSLKYGLTLGTQYF; CDR3 DNA: TGTGCCAGCAGCTTAAAGTATGGCCTGACCCTTGGTACGCAGTATTTT
D gene: TRBD2; J gene: TRBJ2-3; V gene: TRBV7-2; clone size: few; CDR3 protein: CASSLTPQGSGGFTSTDTQYF; CDR3 DNA: TGTGCCAGCAGCTTAACGCCTCAGGGGAGCGGGGGGTTTACCAGCACAGATACGCAGTATTTT
D gene: .; J gene: TRBJ2-7; V gene: TRBV29-1; clone size: .; CDR3 protein: CSVQEPSSYEQYF; CDR3 DNA: TGCAGCGTTCAAGAGCCGAGCTCCTACGAGCAGTACTTC
D gene: TRBD2; J gene: TRBJ2-1; V gene: TRBV9; clone size: .; CDR3 protein: CASSVGLRGAYNEQFF; CDR3 DNA: TGTGCCAGCAGCGTAGGTTTACGGGGGGCCTACAATGAGCAGTTCTTC
D gene: TRBD2; J gene: TRBJ2-4; V gene: TRBV7-2; clone size: .; CDR3 protein: CASSSGRSGGLGEQYF; CDR3 DNA: TGTGCCAGCAGCTCAGGGCGTAGCGGGGGATTGGGTGAGCAGTACTTC
D gene: TRBD1; J gene: TRBJ1-2; V gene: TRBV7-8; clone size: .; CDR3 protein: CASSLVWTGGDGYTF; CDR3 DNA: TGTGCCAGCAGCTTAGTATGGACAGGGGGGGATGGCTACACCTTC
D gene: .; J gene: TRBJ2-1; V gene: TRBV2; clone size: once; CDR3 protein: CASIRDPTGEQFF; CDR3 DNA: TGTGCCAGCATAAGGGACCCTACCGGTGAGCAGTTCTTC
D gene: TRBD1; J gene: TRBJ1-5; V gene: TRBV4-2; clone size: few; CDR3 protein: CASSQRQGRGFGQPQHF; CDR3 DNA: TGTGCCAGCAGCCAACGACAGGGGCGCGGTTTCGGACAGCCCCAGCATTTT
D gene: .; J gene: TRBJ2-5; V gene: TRBV20-1; clone size: .; CDR3 protein: CSARGGQEWYQETQYF; CDR3 DNA: TGCAGTGCTAGAGGCGGGCAGGAGTGGTACCAAGAGACCCAGTACTTC
D gene: TRBD1; J gene: TRBJ2-1; V gene: TRBV6-2/TRBV6-3; clone size: few; CDR3 protein: CASTKTGYDEQFF; CDR3 DNA: TGTGCCAGCACCAAGACAGGGTACGATGAGCAGTTCTTC